Presented here are 29 T cell receptor beta chains from one specimen sequenced in a study of beta chain features in type 1 diabetes. Their target antigens are unknown. Since all of the isolated RNA was reverse transcribed, expressed TCRB transcripts were what got sequenced. Profiled with immunoSEQ multiplex PCR; TCRdb holds only in-frame clones, not every one. The sample shows some 700,000 clones, 13% of them seen only once. Points from the study as a whole: All four CD4+ subsets from Type 1 diabetes patients carried moderately but significantly shorter TCRB CDR3s.

What was sequenced was naive CD4+ T cells from blood. Receptors originate from a man aged 18 to 35 with type 1 diabetes.

The chain is built from TRBV6-5 and TRBJ2-3; D gene ambiguous. Deletions cut 5 bases from V and 3 bases from J, with 9 bases between. Germline V lookup: CDR1 MNHEY, CDR2 SVGAGI. The CDR3 loop spans 13 amino acids. DNA for the CDR3: TGTGCCAGCAGTGATGGAAGTACAGATACGCAGTATTTT. It yields the protein CASSDGSTDTQYF.

This chain uses TRBV18 with TRBJ1-1; a weak D match, TRBD1 (5 bases). The V end lost 4 bases, the J end lost 4 bases, and 13 bases lay between the germline ends. The CDR3 sequence is 14 residues long. Germline CDR1 KGHSH, CDR2 LQKENI. CDR3 bases: TGTGCCAGCTCACAGTCCTCAGGGAGCACTGAAGCTTTCTTT. This encodes CASSQSSGSTEAFF. Variable domain in full (rest from reference TRBV18 and TRBJ1-1): NAGVMQNPRHLVRRRGQEARLRCSPMKGHSHVYWYRQLPEEGLKFMVYLQKENIIDESGMPKERFSAEFPKEGPSILRIQQVVRGDSAAYFCASSQSSGSTEAFFGQGTRLTVV.

The table lists this clone with a few counts. The chain links TRBV6-5 to TRBJ2-3; 7 positions match TRBD1. Germline values: CDR1 MNHEY, CDR2 SVGAGI. The CDR3 loop spans 13 amino acids. Trimming removed 2 bases from V and 6 bases from J; junction bases left unmatched: 2. CDR3 in DNA: TGTGCCAGCAGTTACACAGGGGTGGATACGCAGTATTTT. Its translation: CASSYTGVDTQYF.

V and J are TRBV12-5 and TRBJ2-5, with 7 bases that match TRBD2. J gave up 2 bases and V 5 bases, and 8 bases lay outside the gene matches. This CDR3 is built from 15 residues. Germline CDR1 is LGHNT and CDR2 is FRNRAP. The CDR3 DNA sequence: TGTGCTAGTGGTCCCCCTCGGGGGGAGCAAGAGACCCAGTACTTC. Its protein product is CASGPPRGEQETQYF.

The chain uses TRBV25-1 and TRBJ1-1, with a tentative D call TRBD1 (5 bases). Germline-derived CDR1 and CDR2 are MGHDK and SYGVNS. CDR3 length equals 15 residues. V lost 7 bases to trimming and J lost 4 bases, with 19 bases between them. CDR3 in amino acids: CASTRGEGAGTEAFF. For the CDR3, the DNA is TGTGCCAGCACCCGGGGGGAGGGAGCCGGCACTGAAGCTTTCTTT.

This clone appeared a few times. V usage is TRBV28 and J usage is TRBJ1-2; D gene uncertain. The germline gives CDR1 MDHEN, CDR2 SYDVKM. The CDR3 runs to 13 residues. V was trimmed by 3 bases and J by 1 base, leaving 6 bases between them. The CDR3 DNA reads as TGTGCCAGCAGTTTGGTCGATAACTATGGCTACACCTTC. This gives the protein CASSLVDNYGYTF.

This clone was detected only a few times. The V gene is TRBV12-5, the J gene TRBJ2-3; a possible D gene is TRBD1 (5 bases). The CDR3 contains 15 residues. CDR1 LGHNT and CDR2 FRNRAP come from the germline V gene. The V end lost 4 bases, the J end lost 2 bases, and 13 bases lay between the germline ends. The CDR3 here is CASGSQGPFTDTQYF. Written as DNA, the CDR3 is TGTGCTAGTGGTTCGCAGGGTCCCTTCACAGATACGCAGTATTTT. The full variable domain, its missing parts supplied by reference TRBV12-5 and TRBJ2-3, is DARVTQTPRHKVTEMGQEVTMRCQPILGHNTVFWYRQTMMQGLELLAYFRNRAPLDDSGMPKDRFSAEMPDATLATLKIQPSEPRDSAVYFCASGSQGPFTDTQYFGPGTRLTVL.

CDR3 loop: CAISGSGSNEKLFF. The CDR3 DNA reads as TGTGCCATCAGTGGTTCAGGGTCAAATGAAAAACTGTTTTTT. V is TRBV10-3 and J is TRBJ1-4, with TRBD1 as a possible D gene (5 bases). The CDR3 length is 14 residues. V shed 4 bases and J shed 5 bases, with 11 bases lying between them. Germline CDR1 and CDR2: ENHRY and SYGVKD.

The chain couples TRBV25-1 to TRBJ2-5, with 14 bases matching TRBD2. This CDR3 contains 15 residues. In germline, CDR1 is MGHDK, CDR2 SYGVNS. V shed 6 bases, J shed 5 bases, and the junction held 5 bases outside the gene matches. Here the CDR3 DNA reads TGTGCCAGCAGGACTAGCGGGGGGGCTGGGGAGACCCAGTACTTC. Translating gives CASRTSGGAGETQYF.

The sample holds a few counts of this clone. The CDR3 reads CASGLVEGGEQYF. The CDR3 DNA reads TGTGCTAGTGGTTTGGTAGAAGGGGGCGAGCAGTACTTC. This sequence joins TRBV12-5 and TRBJ2-7; weak D call: TRBD1 (6 bases). CDR3 length: 13 amino acids. Trimming shortened V by 0 bases and J by 6 bases, and 9 bases separated the two germline ends. Germline V gene sequence: CDR1 LGHNT, CDR2 FRNRAP.

This clone was counted between two and nine times. The chain couples TRBV28 to TRBJ2-1, with a weak D call TRBD2 (5 bases). This CDR3 spans 15 amino acids. Trimming stripped 5 bases from V and 3 bases from J, with 14 bases between. Germline lookup yields CDR1 MDHEN and CDR2 SYDVKM. CDR3 region: CASSPHKAVYNEQFF. The CDR3 region has the DNA TGTGCCAGCAGTCCCCATAAAGCGGTCTACAATGAGCAGTTCTTC.

This chain uses TRBV5-1 with TRBJ2-7; D gene unclear. V gave up 0 bases and J gave up 3 bases, with 4 bases separating them. This CDR3 has 12 amino acids. CDR1 and CDR2 from the germline V gene are SGHRS and YFSETQ. The CDR3 reads CASSLERYEQYF. The CDR3 nucleotides are TGCGCCAGCAGCTTGGAACGCTACGAGCAGTACTTC.

The V call is TRBV7-3, the J call TRBJ1-2; no firm D call. Germline CDR1 and CDR2: SGHTA and FQGTGA. The CDR3 is 13 amino acids. V was cut by 5 bases and J by 4 bases, with 11 bases left in between. The CDR3 protein is CASSPRETYGYTF. CDR3 nucleotides: TGTGCCAGCAGCCCACGGGAAACCTATGGCTACACCTTC.

This chain joins TRBV25-1 and TRBJ1-2; possibly TRBD1 for D (6 bases). Germline loops: CDR1 MGHDK, CDR2 SYGVNS. The CDR3 is made up of 16 amino acids. The germline V and J ends were trimmed by 4 bases and 3 bases, with 18 bases remaining between them. The CDR3 loop reads CASSGGGQSTDYGYTF. The CDR3, as DNA: TGTGCCAGCAGTGGAGGGGGACAATCGACGGACTATGGCTACACCTTC.

The chain is built from TRBV5-4 and TRBJ1-2; D unclear. Germline V lookup: CDR1 SGHNT, CDR2 YYREEE (reference sequence). The CDR3 consists of 14 residues. The ends were cut back, 4 bases at V and 3 bases at J, with 13 bases in the middle. CDR3 region: CASSPSSSDYGYTF. The CDR3 DNA reads as TGTGCCAGCAGCCCATCTTCCTCGGACTATGGCTACACCTTC.

The genes are TRBV6-5 and TRBJ1-1; D not resolved. The CDR3 has 16 amino acids. From germline, CDR1 is MNHEY and CDR2 SVGAGI. Trimming took 0 bases from V and 8 from J, leaving 19 bases between them. The CDR3 nucleotides are TGTGCCAGCAGTTACTCGTTTTTTACACCGAGGCCAGAAGCTTTCTTT. Protein: CASSYSFFTPRPEAFF.

In this sample, this clone turned up a few times. The chain couples TRBV30 to TRBJ1-1, with a weak D call TRBD1 (6 bases). V lost 3 bases and J 6 bases, leaving 17 bases between the germline ends. The CDR3 contains 14 residues. Germline CDR1 and CDR2: GTSNPN and SVGIG (reference sequence). CDR3 loop: CAWSQGTWGAEAFF. The CDR3 DNA reads as TGTGCCTGGAGCCAGGGGACGTGGGGCGCTGAAGCTTTCTTT.

The rearrangement uses TRBV5-4 and TRBJ2-1, with D possibly TRBD1 on 6 matching bases. There are 15 residues in the CDR3. V lost 3 bases, J lost 8 bases, and 18 bases lay in between. Per germline, CDR1 SGHNT and CDR2 YYREEE (reference sequence). Written as DNA, the CDR3 is TGTGCCAGCAGCTCGGAATCAGGGGCGGTCGATGAGCAGTTCTTC. Translation: CASSSESGAVDEQFF.

The CDR3 DNA follows: TGTGCCAGCAGCTCGGGACAGGGAACACACCACGAGCAGTACTTC. Translated, it gives CASSSGQGTHHEQYF. This chain connects TRBV7-7 to TRBJ2-7; 9 nucleotides match TRBD1. CDR3 length equals 15 residues. Germline V gene sequence: CDR1 SSHAT, CDR2 FNYEAQ (reference sequence). V lost 4 bases, J lost 5 bases, and 9 bases stayed unmatched.

This clone was counted a few times. CDR3 bases: TGTGCCAGCAGCTTGTCAGGGGGCCCCTACGAGCAGTACTTC. Translation: CASSLSGGPYEQYF. The V call is TRBV5-8, the J call TRBJ2-7, with TRBD1 identical over 8 bases. With V trimmed by 1 base and J by 2 bases, 2 bases remained unmatched. This CDR3 comprises 14 residues. CDR1 and CDR2 (germline): SGHTS, YDEGEE. The entire variable domain, with the rest obtained from reference TRBV5-8 and TRBJ2-7, is as follows: EAGVTQSPTHLIKTRGQQATLRCSPISGHTSVYWYQQALGLGLQFLLWYDEGEERNRGNFPPRFSGRQFPNYSSELNVNALELEDSALYLCASSLSGGPYEQYFGPGTRLTVT.

This clone has a handful of counts. The gene calls are TRBV14 and TRBJ2-3; D is uncertain. Germline V gene sequence: CDR1 SGHDN, CDR2 FVKESK. V was trimmed by 0 bases and J by 9 bases, leaving 4 bases between them. This CDR3 has 11 residues. This chain's CDR3 is CASSQETTQYF. The CDR3 DNA sequence: TGTGCCAGCAGCCAAGAGACGACGCAGTATTTT.

This clone was counted only a few times. The CDR3 here is CAWNQPGTPLGNEQFF. The DNA for the CDR3 is TGTGCCTGGAACCAACCGGGGACCCCCCTTGGAAATGAGCAGTTCTTC. V gene TRBV30 combines with J gene TRBJ2-1; D is possibly TRBD1 or TRBD2 (5 bases each). Per germline, CDR1 GTSNPN and CDR2 SVGIG (reference sequence). The germline V and J ends were trimmed by 4 bases and 7 bases, with 23 bases remaining between them. This CDR3 region has 16 residues.

The chain links TRBV30 to TRBJ2-5, with D uncertain. Germline values: CDR1 GTSNPN, CDR2 SVGIG (reference sequence). V was pared by 0 bases and J by 5 bases, with 10 bases between. This CDR3 region has 13 residues. The CDR3 bases are TGTGCCTGGAGTGTAAACCCAGGCGAGACCCAGTACTTC. Its protein is CAWSVNPGETQYF. Combining the CDR3 with reference TRBV30 and TRBJ2-5 gives the whole variable domain SQTIHQWPATLVQPVGSPLSLECTVEGTSNPNLYWYRQAAGRGLQLLFYSVGIGQISSEVPQNLSASRPQDRQFILSSKKLLLSDSGFYLCAWSVNPGETQYFGPGTRLLVL.

The CDR3 DNA follows: TGTGCCAGTAGTATGTGGACCAGGAACACTGAAGCTTTCTTT. It is translated as CASSMWTRNTEAFF. V gene TRBV19 combines with J gene TRBJ1-1; D gene unclear. The germline CDR1 and CDR2 sequences are LNHDA and SQIVND (reference sequence). The CDR3 loop spans 14 amino acids. Deletions cut 3 bases from V and 1 base from J, with 9 bases between.

The chain joins TRBV2 to TRBJ2-5; tentatively, D is TRBD1 (6 bases). Germline CDR1 and CDR2: SNHLY and FYNNEI. Deletions cut 8 bases from V and 1 base from J, with 11 bases between. The CDR3 has 13 amino acids. The CDR3 loop reads CASGDTSQETQYF. The CDR3, as DNA: TGTGCCAGCGGGGACACCTCCCAAGAGACCCAGTACTTC.

This chain joins TRBV2 and TRBJ1-1; perhaps TRBD1 as D (6 bases). The CDR3 loop spans 13 amino acids. The V gene lost 5 bases and the J gene lost 8 bases, with 15 bases spanning the gap. Germline CDR1 is SNHLY and CDR2 is FYNNEI. The CDR3 loop reads CASSLTGPGEAFF. CDR3 nucleotide sequence: TGTGCCAGCAGTCTGACAGGTCCGGGGGAAGCTTTCTTT.

The gene calls are TRBV29-1 and TRBJ2-5; TRBD1 or TRBD2 may be the D gene (5 bases each). The CDR3 length is 15 residues. Between the trimmed V and J ends, which lost 3 bases and 5 bases, there was a span of 19 bases. In germline, CDR1 is SQVTM, CDR2 ANQGSEA. The CDR3 nucleotides read TGCAGCGTTGATGGGGTGTGGGGCTGGGGGGAGACCCAGTACTTC. This translates into CSVDGVWGWGETQYF.

The chain combines TRBV6-1 with TRBJ1-1; no firm D call. Trimming took off 6 bases at V and 11 bases at J, with 19 bases between the two ends. Germline V gene sequence: CDR1 MNHNS, CDR2 SASEGT. The CDR3 is 13 amino acids. The CDR3: CASSSSTEPMAFF. The CDR3, as DNA: TGTGCCAGCAGCTCATCGACCGAACCTATGGCTTTCTTT.

The genes are TRBV25-1 and TRBJ2-2, with 7 nucleotides matching TRBD1. With V trimmed by 10 bases and J by 2 bases, 4 bases remained unmatched. The CDR3 is 13 amino acids. Germline CDR1 reads MGHDK; CDR2 reads SYGVNS. The CDR3 DNA reads TGTGCCACGACAGGGACCAACACCGGGGAGCTGTTTTTT. Its protein is CATTGTNTGELFF. Variable domain in full (rest from reference TRBV25-1 and TRBJ2-2): EADIYQTPRYLVIGTGKKITLECSQTMGHDKMYWYQQDPGMELHLIHYSYGVNSTEKGDLSSESTVSRIRTEHFPLTLESARPSHTSQYLCATTGTNTGELFFGEGSRLTVL.